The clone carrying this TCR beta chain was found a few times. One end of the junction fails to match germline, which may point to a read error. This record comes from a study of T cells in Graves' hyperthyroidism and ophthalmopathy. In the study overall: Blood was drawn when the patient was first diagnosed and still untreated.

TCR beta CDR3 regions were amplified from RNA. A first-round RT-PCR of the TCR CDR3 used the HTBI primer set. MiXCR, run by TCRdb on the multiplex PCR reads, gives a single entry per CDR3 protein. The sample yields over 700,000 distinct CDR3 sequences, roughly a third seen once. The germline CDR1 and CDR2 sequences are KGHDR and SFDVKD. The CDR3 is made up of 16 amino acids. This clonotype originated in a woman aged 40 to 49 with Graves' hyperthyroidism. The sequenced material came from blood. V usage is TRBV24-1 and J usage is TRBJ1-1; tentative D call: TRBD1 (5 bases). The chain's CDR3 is CASSLYFGGGRTEAFF. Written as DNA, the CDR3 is TGTGCCAGCAGTTTATATTTTGGGGGTGGGCGGACTGAAGCTTTCTTT.